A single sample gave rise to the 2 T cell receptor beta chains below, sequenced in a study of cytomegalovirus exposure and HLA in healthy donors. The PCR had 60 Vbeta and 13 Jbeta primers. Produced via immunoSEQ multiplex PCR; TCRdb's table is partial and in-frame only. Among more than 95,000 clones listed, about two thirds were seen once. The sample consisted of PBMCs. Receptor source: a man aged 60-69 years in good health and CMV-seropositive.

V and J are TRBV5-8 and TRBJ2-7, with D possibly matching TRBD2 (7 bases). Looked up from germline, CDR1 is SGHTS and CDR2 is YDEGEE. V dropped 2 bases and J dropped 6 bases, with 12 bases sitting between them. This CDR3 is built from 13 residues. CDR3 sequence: CASSFWGGGEQYF. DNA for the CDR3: TGTGCCAGCAGCTTTTGGGGGGGCGGCGAGCAGTACTTC.

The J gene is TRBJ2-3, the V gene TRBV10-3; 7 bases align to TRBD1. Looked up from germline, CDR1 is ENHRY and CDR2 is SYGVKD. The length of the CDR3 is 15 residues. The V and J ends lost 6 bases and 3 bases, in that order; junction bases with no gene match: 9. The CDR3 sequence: CAISGPGTVTDTQYF. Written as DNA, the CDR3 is TGTGCCATCAGCGGACCCGGGACAGTTACAGATACGCAGTATTTT.